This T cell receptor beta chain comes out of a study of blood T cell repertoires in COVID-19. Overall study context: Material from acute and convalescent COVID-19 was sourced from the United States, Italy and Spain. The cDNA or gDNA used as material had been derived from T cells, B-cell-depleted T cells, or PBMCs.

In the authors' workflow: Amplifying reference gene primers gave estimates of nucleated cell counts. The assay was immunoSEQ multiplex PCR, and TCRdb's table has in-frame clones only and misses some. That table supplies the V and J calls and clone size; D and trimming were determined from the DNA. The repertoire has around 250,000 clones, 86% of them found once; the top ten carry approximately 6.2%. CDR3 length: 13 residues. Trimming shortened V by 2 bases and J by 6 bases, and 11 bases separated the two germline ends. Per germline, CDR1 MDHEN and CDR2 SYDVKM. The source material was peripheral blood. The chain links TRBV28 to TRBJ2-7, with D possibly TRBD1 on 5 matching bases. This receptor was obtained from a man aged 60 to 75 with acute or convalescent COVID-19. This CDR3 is CASSLISRAEQYF. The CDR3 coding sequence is TGTGCCAGCAGTTTAATATCCAGGGCCGAGCAGTACTTC.